These 25 T cell receptor beta chains share one sample of origin, sequenced in a study of cytomegalovirus exposure and HLA in healthy donors. PCR employed 60 Vbeta and 13 Jbeta primers. Libraries were prepared by immunoSEQ multiplex PCR; TCRdb keeps only in-frame clonotypes and omits some of them. The table shows approximately 200,000 clones, with 65% to 85% occurring only once. Sequenced: PBMCs. The receptors were sampled from a woman aged 18-30 years in good health and CMV-seronegative.

This clone was counted between two and nine times. The junction departs from germline at one end; a sequencing error may be responsible. The chain is built from TRBV28 and TRBJ1-1; 7 bases fit TRBD1. Germline CDR1 MDHEN, CDR2 SYDVKM. This CDR3 region has 13 residues. CDR3 sequence reads: CATSRDSNTEAFF. Written as DNA, the CDR3 is TGTGCCACCAGTCGGGACAGCAACACTGAAGCTTTCTTT.

The chain uses TRBV6-1 and TRBJ1-1; TRBD1 matches at 8 bases. V gave up 7 bases and J gave up 0 bases; unmatched junction bases: 4. The CDR3 has 14 amino acids. Per the germline V gene, CDR1 is MNHNS and CDR2 is SASEGT. The CDR3 loop reads CASTAGQVNTEAFF. Written as DNA, the CDR3 is TGTGCCAGCACCGCGGGACAGGTGAACACTGAAGCTTTCTTT.

The chain employs TRBV30 and TRBJ2-7; D ambiguous. V was trimmed by 2 bases and J by 7 bases, leaving 15 bases between them. The CDR3 covers 13 residues. Germline-derived CDR1 and CDR2 are GTSNPN and SVGIG (reference sequence). The CDR3 sequence: CAWSFENGWEQYF. The CDR3 coding sequence is TGTGCCTGGAGTTTCGAAAACGGTTGGGAGCAGTACTTC. The variable domain in full, completed from reference TRBV30 and TRBJ2-7, reads SQTIHQWPATLVQPVGSPLSLECTVEGTSNPNLYWYRQAAGRGLQLLFYSVGIGQISSEVPQNLSASRPQDRQFILSSKKLLLSDSGFYLCAWSFENGWEQYFGPGTRLTVT.

The V gene is TRBV6-5, the J gene TRBJ1-1, with a tentative D call TRBD1 (5 bases). This CDR3 comprises 16 residues. V lost 0 bases, J lost 5 bases, and 16 bases lay in between. CDR1 and CDR2 from the germline V gene are MNHEY and SVGAGI. CDR3 in DNA: TGTGCCAGCAGTTACTCGCCCGACGAAGGGGAAACTGAAGCTTTCTTT. Protein: CASSYSPDEGETEAFF.

The genes are TRBV10-1 and TRBJ1-1, with D maybe TRBD1 (6 bases). The CDR3 consists of 13 residues. Between the trimmed V and J ends, which lost 6 bases and 0 bases, there was a span of 8 bases. Germline CDR1 and CDR2: WNHNN and SYGVQD (reference sequence). The CDR3 reads CASRDSLNTEAFF. Written as DNA, the CDR3 is TGCGCCAGCAGGGACAGCCTGAACACTGAAGCTTTCTTT.

The rearrangement joins TRBV7-2 to TRBJ2-3, with TRBD1 identical over 8 bases. In germline, CDR1 is SGHTA, CDR2 FQGNSA. The length of the CDR3 is 16 residues. V shed 5 bases, J shed 3 bases, and the junction held 10 bases outside the gene matches. The chain's CDR3 is CASSRTDRVGTDTQYF. CDR3 coding DNA: TGTGCCAGCAGCCGTACGGACAGGGTGGGGACAGATACGCAGTATTTT.

In regard to this clone: Other DNA sequences in this sample translate to the same CDR3. The chain employs TRBV28 and TRBJ2-7; the match to TRBD1 covers 9 bases. V trimming: 3 bases; J trimming: 4 bases; junction bases outside the gene matches: 4. The CDR3 has 14 amino acids. CDR1 and CDR2 (germline): MDHEN, SYDVKM. The CDR3 protein is CASSLDRGPYEQYF. Here the CDR3 DNA reads TGTGCCAGCAGTTTGGACAGGGGACCTTACGAGCAGTACTTC.

The chain has TRBV6-1 and TRBJ2-7, with D perhaps matching TRBD2 (6 bases). Trimming cost V 6 bases and J 3 bases, with 15 bases left between them. CDR1 and CDR2 from the germline V gene are MNHNS and SASEGT. The CDR3 covers 14 residues. CDR3 amino acids: CASRYSGIYYEQYF. In DNA, the CDR3 is TGTGCCAGCAGATATAGCGGTATCTACTACGAGCAGTACTTC.

In DNA, the CDR3 is TGTGCCAGCAGCTTAGCAGTGAGGGAGACCCAGTACTTC. Protein sequence: CASSLAVRETQYF. This chain joins TRBV11-2 and TRBJ2-5; no clear D. Trimming took 1 base from V and 5 from J, leaving 8 bases between them. This CDR3 contains 13 residues. Germline CDR1 and CDR2: SGHAT and FQNNGV.

Details on this clone: The junction shows a germline mismatch at one end, possibly a read error. Distinct nucleotide sequences in the sample also encode this CDR3. This rearrangement joins TRBV28 to TRBJ1-5; D remains unclear. Looked up from germline, CDR1 is MDHEN and CDR2 is SYDVKM. The CDR3 is 12 amino acids. CDR3: CASVFGNQPQHF. CDR3 in DNA: TGCGCCAGTGTGTTCGGCAATCAGCCCCAGCATTTT.

CDR3 protein: CASSLEGGQGAPNTEAFF. DNA of the CDR3: TGTGCCAGCAGCTTAGAGGGCGGGCAGGGGGCTCCGAACACTGAAGCTTTCTTT. The chain recombines TRBV13 with TRBJ1-1; 8 bases line up with TRBD1. Germline V gene lookup returns CDR1 PRHDT and CDR2 FYEKMQ (reference sequence). J lost 1 base, V lost 1 base, and 11 bases had no gene match. The CDR3 loop spans 18 amino acids.

The J gene is TRBJ2-5, the V gene TRBV7-3; 11 nucleotides align to TRBD2. This CDR3 has 14 amino acids. The ends lost 5 bases at V and 3 bases at J; junction bases unmatched: 2. Germline CDR1 is SGHTA and CDR2 is FQGTGA. For the CDR3, the DNA is TGTGCCAGCAGCAAGGGACTAGCGGAAGAGACCCAGTACTTC. Its protein product is CASSKGLAEETQYF. The full variable domain, in which reference TRBV7-3 and TRBJ2-5 provide the parts outside the CDR3, is GAGVSQTPSNKVTEKGKYVELRCDPISGHTALYWYRQSLGQGPEFLIYFQGTGAADDSGLPNDRFFAVRPEGSVSTLKIQRTERGDSAVYLCASSKGLAEETQYFGPGTRLLVL.

The chain employs TRBV27 and TRBJ2-1, with D perhaps matching TRBD2 (7 bases). The CDR3 extends over 16 amino acids. Germline assignment: CDR1 MNHEY and CDR2 SMNVEV (reference sequence). The V end lost 4 bases, the J end lost 10 bases, and 23 bases lay between the germline ends. Written as DNA, the CDR3 is TGTGCCAGCAGTTCGGGCGGGAGAGGGGGAGAGGTAGAGCAGTTCTTC. This gives the protein CASSSGGRGGEVEQFF.

The chain couples TRBV30 to TRBJ1-6; 9 nucleotides align to TRBD1. V gave up 4 bases and J gave up 10 bases; unmatched junction bases: 8. Germline assignment: CDR1 GTSNPN and CDR2 SVGIG (reference sequence). The CDR3 extends over 14 amino acids. The CDR3 sequence is CAWNEGQGGSPLHF. The CDR3, as DNA: TGTGCCTGGAACGAGGGACAGGGAGGCTCACCCCTCCACTTT.

The V and J genes are TRBV6-5 and TRBJ1-2, with 7 bases lining up with TRBD1. Trimming took 7 bases from V and 3 from J; bases not matched to a gene: 8. The CDR3 sequence is 14 residues long. Germline V gene lookup returns CDR1 MNHEY and CDR2 SVGAGI. The CDR3, as DNA: TGTGCCAGCAACGGACAGGATTCTGACTATGGCTACACCTTC. It yields the protein CASNGQDSDYGYTF.

This clone appeared a single time. The chain employs TRBV6-4 and TRBJ2-2; unclear D gene. The CDR3 sequence is 12 residues long. Germline V gene data show CDR1 as MRHNA and CDR2 as SNTAGT. V gave up 2 bases and J gave up 7 bases, with 5 bases separating them. In nucleotides, the CDR3 is TGTGCCAGCAGTGACCCTCGCGGGGAGCTGTTTTTT. Protein: CASSDPRGELFF.

The table lists this clone with a count of one. This chain connects TRBV5-1 to TRBJ1-5, with D maybe TRBD1 (5 bases). From germline, CDR1 is SGHRS and CDR2 YFSETQ. The CDR3 length is 15 residues. The V end lost 1 base, the J end lost 3 bases, and 11 bases lay between the germline ends. The CDR3 sequence is CASSLSSGDNQPQHF. In DNA form, the CDR3 reads TGCGCCAGCAGCTTGTCCTCGGGGGACAATCAGCCCCAGCATTTT.

The chain carries TRBV25-1 and TRBJ1-6, with unresolved D. This CDR3 spans 13 amino acids. The germline CDR1 and CDR2 sequences are MGHDK and SYGVNS. Trimming removed 5 bases at V and 12 bases at J, with 14 bases between. The CDR3 reads CASSKVADQPLHF. The CDR3 region has the DNA TGTGCCAGCAGTAAGGTAGCAGATCAACCCCTCCACTTT.

There are a few counts of this clone. V is TRBV4-1 and J is TRBJ2-7; possibly TRBD2 for D (6 bases). Trimming removed 4 bases from V and 2 bases from J, with 15 bases in between. Germline loops: CDR1 MGHRA, CDR2 YSYEKL. The CDR3 is 15 amino acids. CDR3 DNA: TGCGCCAGCAGCCTAAACCGGGACTGGGCCTACGAGCAGTACTTC. Its protein product is CASSLNRDWAYEQYF.

This rearrangement joins TRBV5-1 to TRBJ2-1; weak D call: TRBD1 (5 bases). Germline lookup yields CDR1 SGHRS and CDR2 YFSETQ. The V end lost 3 bases, the J end lost 4 bases, and 8 bases lay between the germline ends. This CDR3 region has 13 residues. The CDR3 region is CASSWGQYNEQFF. CDR3 bases: TGCGCCAGCAGCTGGGGCCAGTACAATGAGCAGTTCTTC.

This clone was counted between two and nine times. J is TRBJ1-1 and V is TRBV18, with D perhaps matching TRBD1 (6 bases). The V gene's germline CDR1 is KGHSH and CDR2 LQKENI. The V end lost 4 bases, the J end lost 2 bases, and 20 bases lay between the germline ends. CDR3 length: 17 residues. The CDR3, as DNA: TGTGCCAGCTCACGGACGGTGTCGAACAGGGTAAACACTGAAGCTTTCTTT. Protein: CASSRTVSNRVNTEAFF.

The chain uses TRBV9 and TRBJ1-1, with D maybe TRBD1 (5 bases). V dropped 3 bases and J dropped 3 bases, with 6 bases sitting between them. The CDR3 runs to 12 residues. Germline CDR1 SGDLS, CDR2 YYNGEE. The CDR3 is CASSARDTEAFF. CDR3 nucleotides: TGTGCCAGCAGCGCCAGGGACACTGAAGCTTTCTTT.

The chain uses TRBV4-2 and TRBJ1-5, with 9 bases fitting TRBD1. The CDR3 extends over 17 amino acids. Trimming removed 3 bases from V and 1 base from J; junction bases left unmatched: 7. Germline CDR1 is LGHNA and CDR2 is YNFKEQ. CDR3 sequence: CASSQDRGLRSNQPQHF. In nucleotides, the CDR3 is TGTGCCAGCAGCCAGGACAGGGGACTTAGGAGCAATCAGCCCCAGCATTTT.

The chain couples TRBV7-8 to TRBJ2-2; TRBD2 is a possible D gene (5 bases). With 3 bases removed from V and 7 bases from J, the gap between germline ends came to 12 bases. The CDR3 runs to 14 residues. Germline CDR1 SGHVS, CDR2 FQNEAQ. CDR3 amino acids: CASSFLRGGGELFF. The CDR3 DNA follows: TGTGCCAGCAGCTTCCTTCGGGGTGGCGGGGAGCTGTTTTTT. Full variable domain (remainder filled in from reference TRBV7-8 and TRBJ2-2): GAGVSQSPRYKVAKRGQDVALRCDPISGHVSLFWYQQALGQGPEFLTYFQNEAQLDKSGLPSDRFFAERPEGSVSTLKIQRTQQEDSAVYLCASSFLRGGGELFFGEGSRLTVL.

The chain combines TRBV4-1 with TRBJ1-6; D is perhaps TRBD1 (6 bases). Germline CDR1 MGHRA, CDR2 YSYEKL. V gave up 0 bases and J gave up 8 bases, with 8 bases separating them. This CDR3 is 14 amino acids long. The CDR3 sequence is CASSQEGGYSPLHF. DNA of the CDR3: TGCGCCAGCAGCCAAGAAGGGGGTTATTCACCCCTCCACTTT.